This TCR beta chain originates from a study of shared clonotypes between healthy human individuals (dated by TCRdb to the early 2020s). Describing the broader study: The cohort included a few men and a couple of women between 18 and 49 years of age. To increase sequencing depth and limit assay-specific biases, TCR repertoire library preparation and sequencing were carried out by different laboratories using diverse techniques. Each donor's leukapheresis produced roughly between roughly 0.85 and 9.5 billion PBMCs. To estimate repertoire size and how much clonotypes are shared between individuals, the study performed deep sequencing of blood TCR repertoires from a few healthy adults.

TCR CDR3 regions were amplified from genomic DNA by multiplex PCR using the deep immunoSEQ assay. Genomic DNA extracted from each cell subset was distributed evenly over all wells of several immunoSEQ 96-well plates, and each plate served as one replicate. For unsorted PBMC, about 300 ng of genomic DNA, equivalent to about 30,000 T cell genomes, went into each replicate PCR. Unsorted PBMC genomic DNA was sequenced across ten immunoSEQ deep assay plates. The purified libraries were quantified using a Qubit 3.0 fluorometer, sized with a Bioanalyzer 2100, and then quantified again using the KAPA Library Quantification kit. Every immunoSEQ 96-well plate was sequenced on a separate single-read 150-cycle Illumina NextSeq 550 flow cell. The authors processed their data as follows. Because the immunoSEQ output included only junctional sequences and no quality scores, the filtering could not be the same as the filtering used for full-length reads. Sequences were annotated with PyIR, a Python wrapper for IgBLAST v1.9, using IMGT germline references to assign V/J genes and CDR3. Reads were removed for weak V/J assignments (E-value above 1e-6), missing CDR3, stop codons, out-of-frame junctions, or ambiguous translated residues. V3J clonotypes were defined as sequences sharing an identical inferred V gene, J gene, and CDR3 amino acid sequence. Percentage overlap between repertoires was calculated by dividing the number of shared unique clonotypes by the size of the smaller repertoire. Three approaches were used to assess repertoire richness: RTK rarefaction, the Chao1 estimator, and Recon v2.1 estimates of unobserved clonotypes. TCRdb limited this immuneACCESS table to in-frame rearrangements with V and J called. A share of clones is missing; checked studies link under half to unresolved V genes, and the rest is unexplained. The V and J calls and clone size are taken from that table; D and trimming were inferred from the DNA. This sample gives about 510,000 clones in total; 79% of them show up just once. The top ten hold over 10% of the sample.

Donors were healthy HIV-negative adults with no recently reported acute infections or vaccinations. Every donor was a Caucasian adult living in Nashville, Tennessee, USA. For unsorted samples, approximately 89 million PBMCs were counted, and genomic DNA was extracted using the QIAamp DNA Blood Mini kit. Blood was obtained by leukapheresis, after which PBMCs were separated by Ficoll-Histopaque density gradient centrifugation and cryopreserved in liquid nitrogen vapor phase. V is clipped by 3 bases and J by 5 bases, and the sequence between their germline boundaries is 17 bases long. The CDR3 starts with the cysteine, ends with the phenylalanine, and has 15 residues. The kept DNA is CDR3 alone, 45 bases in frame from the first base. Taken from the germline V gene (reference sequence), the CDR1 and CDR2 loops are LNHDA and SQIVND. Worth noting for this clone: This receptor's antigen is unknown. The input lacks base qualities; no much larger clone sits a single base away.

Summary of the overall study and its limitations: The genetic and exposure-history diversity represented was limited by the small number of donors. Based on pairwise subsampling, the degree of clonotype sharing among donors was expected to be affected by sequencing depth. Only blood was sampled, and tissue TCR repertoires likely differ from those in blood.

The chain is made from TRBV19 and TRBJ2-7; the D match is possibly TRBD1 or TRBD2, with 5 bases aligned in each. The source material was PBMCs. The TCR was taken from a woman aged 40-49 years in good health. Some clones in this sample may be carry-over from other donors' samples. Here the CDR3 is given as CASSISFWGKDEQYF. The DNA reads TGTGCCAGTAGTATTTCCTTCTGGGGGAAGGACGAGCAGTACTTC.